This T cell receptor (beta chain) was documented in a study of identical twins. Between the trimmed V and J ends, which lost 0 bases and 0 bases, there was a span of 15 bases. CDR1 and CDR2 (germline): MGHRA, YSYEKL. The CDR3 totals 18 residues. Via MiXCR, TCRdb re-called the 5' RACE reads, giving one row per CDR3 protein. The table includes approximately 690,000 distinct CDR3 sequences, over 5% detected once. Study-level results: Within twin pairs, the out-of-frame alpha sequences they shared showed excess low generation probability.

This clonotype occurred a few times. Its target is unknown. This receptor was obtained from a man in his late teens or twenties in good health. Sequencing was carried out using naive T cells sorted from blood. V is TRBV4-1 and J is TRBJ1-5, with a weak D call TRBD1 (6 bases). CDR3: CASSQDGVRTVSNQPQHF. Here the CDR3 DNA reads TGCGCCAGCAGCCAAGATGGGGTTCGGACAGTTAGCAATCAGCCCCAGCATTTT.